This T cell receptor (beta chain) emerged from a study of T cell repertoires in cytomegalovirus infection. The CDR3 extends over 12 amino acids. V lost 5 bases, J lost 0 bases, and 5 bases lay in between. Per germline, CDR1 SGHAT and CDR2 FQNNGV. TCRdb recomputed calls from the reads with MiXCR, one row per CDR3 protein. The table includes around 200,000 distinct CDR3 sequences, roughly a sixth detected once. This clonotype was sampled from a human donor in good health (CMV status not recorded). Some clones in this sample may be carry-over from other donors' samples. Material for sequencing was CD8+ T cells from PBMCs. This sequence joins TRBV11-2 and TRBJ2-7; D remains ambiguous. CDR3 region: CASSPPSYEQYF. The CDR3 DNA is TGTGCCAGCAGCCCACCCTCCTACGAGCAGTACTTC.